The T cell receptor beta chain under discussion was sequenced for a study of beta chain features in type 1 diabetes. General observations from the study: TCRB CDR3s from Type 1 diabetes patients were moderately but significantly shorter in all four CD4+ subsets.

Isolated RNA was reverse transcribed in full, so expressed TCRB transcripts were sequenced. Sequencing used immunoSEQ multiplex PCR; TCRdb keeps in-frame clones, though not all of them. The data hold about 140,000 clones, with about 13% observed a single time. Points on this clone: Antigen unknown.

The source of this sequence is a man between 18 and 35 years old with type 1 diabetes. The sample taken for sequencing was central memory CD4+ T cells from blood.

The CDR3 loop reads CAWSVLWDEQYF. DNA for the CDR3: TGTGCCTGGAGTGTACTTTGGGACGAGCAGTACTTC. The genes are TRBV30 and TRBJ2-7; D gene unclear. This CDR3 spans 12 amino acids. Germline CDR1 GTSNPN, CDR2 SVGIG (reference sequence). Trimming stripped 0 bases from V and 5 bases from J, with 8 bases between. The full variable domain, completed using reference TRBV30 and TRBJ2-7, is SQTIHQWPATLVQPVGSPLSLECTVEGTSNPNLYWYRQAAGRGLQLLFYSVGIGQISSEVPQNLSASRPQDRQFILSSKKLLLSDSGFYLCAWSVLWDEQYFGPGTRLTVT.